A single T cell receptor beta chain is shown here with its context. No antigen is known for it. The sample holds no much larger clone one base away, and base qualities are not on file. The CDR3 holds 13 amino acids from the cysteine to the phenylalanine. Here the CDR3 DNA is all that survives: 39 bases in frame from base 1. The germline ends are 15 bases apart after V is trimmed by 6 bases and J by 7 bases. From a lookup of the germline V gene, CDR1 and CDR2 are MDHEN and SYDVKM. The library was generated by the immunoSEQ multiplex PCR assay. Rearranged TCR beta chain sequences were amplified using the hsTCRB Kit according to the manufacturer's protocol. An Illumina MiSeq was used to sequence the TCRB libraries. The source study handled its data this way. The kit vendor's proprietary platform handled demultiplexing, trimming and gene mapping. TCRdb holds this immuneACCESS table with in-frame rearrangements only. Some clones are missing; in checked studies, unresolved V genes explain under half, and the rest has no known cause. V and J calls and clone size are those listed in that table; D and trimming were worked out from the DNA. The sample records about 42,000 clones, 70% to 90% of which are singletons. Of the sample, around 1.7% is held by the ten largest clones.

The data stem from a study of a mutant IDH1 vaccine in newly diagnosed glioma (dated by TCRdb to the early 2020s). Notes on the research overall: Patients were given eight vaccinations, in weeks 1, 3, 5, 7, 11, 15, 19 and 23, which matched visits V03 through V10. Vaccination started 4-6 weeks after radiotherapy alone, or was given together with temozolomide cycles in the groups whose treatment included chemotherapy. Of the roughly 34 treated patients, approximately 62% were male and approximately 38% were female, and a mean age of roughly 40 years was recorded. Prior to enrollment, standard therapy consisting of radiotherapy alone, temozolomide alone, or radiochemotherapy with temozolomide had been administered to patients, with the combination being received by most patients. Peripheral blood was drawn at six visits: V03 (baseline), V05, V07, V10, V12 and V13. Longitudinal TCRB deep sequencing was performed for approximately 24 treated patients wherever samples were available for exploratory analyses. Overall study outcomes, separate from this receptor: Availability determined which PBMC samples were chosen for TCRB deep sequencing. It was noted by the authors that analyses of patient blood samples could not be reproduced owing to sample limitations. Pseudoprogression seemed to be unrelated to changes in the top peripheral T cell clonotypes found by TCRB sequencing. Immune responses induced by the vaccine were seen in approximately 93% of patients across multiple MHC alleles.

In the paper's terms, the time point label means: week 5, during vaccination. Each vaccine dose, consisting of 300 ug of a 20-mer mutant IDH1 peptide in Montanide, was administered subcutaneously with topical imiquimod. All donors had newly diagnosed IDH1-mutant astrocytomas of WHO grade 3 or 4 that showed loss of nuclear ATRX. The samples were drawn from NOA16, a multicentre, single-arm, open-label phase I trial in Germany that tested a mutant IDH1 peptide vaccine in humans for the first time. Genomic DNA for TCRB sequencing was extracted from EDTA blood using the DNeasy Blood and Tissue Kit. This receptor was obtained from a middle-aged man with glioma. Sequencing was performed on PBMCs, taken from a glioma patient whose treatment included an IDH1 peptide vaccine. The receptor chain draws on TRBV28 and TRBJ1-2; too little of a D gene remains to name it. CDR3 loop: CASRPGGPGGYTF. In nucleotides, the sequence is TGTGCCAGCAGACCCGGAGGCCCTGGTGGCTACACCTTC.